The rows below give T cell receptor beta chains drawn from one sample of a study of blood T cell repertoires in COVID-19. The table came from immunoSEQ multiplex PCR; TCRdb's copy has only in-frame clones and leaves some out. This table holds around 170,000 clones, about 83% found once. The material sequenced was peripheral blood. The receptors originated from a human donor in a cohort sampled during active COVID-19. CDR3s include the opening cysteine and the closing phenylalanine or tryptophan. Each record gives: J gene, V gene, clone size, D gene, CDR3 protein, CDR3 DNA. D genes are given only for firm matches. Only some rows state a clone size, as once, few, many or a class for expanded clones.

J: TRBJ1-5
V: TRBV11-2
size: .
D: .
CDR3: CASSLTGLGNQPQHF
DNA: TGTGCCAGCAGCTTAACGGGGTTGGGCAATCAGCCCCAGCATTTT

J: TRBJ2-3
V: TRBV27
size: .
D: .
CDR3: CASRSVPDTQYF
DNA: TGTGCCAGCAGATCAGTGCCAGATACGCAGTATTTT

J: TRBJ1-4
V: TRBV28
size: .
D: .
CDR3: CASSLWPGIEYEKLFF
DNA: TGTGCCAGCAGTTTATGGCCCGGGATAGAATACGAAAAACTGTTTTTT

J: TRBJ2-5
V: TRBV24-1
size: .
D: .
CDR3: CATSDPGTQETQYF
DNA: TGTGCCACCAGTGATCCCGGGACTCAAGAGACCCAGTACTTC

J: TRBJ2-5
V: TRBV7-3
size: .
D: .
CDR3: CASSLINQETQYF
DNA: TGTGCCAGCAGCTTAATTAACCAAGAGACCCAGTACTTC

J: TRBJ1-4
V: TRBV18
size: .
D: TRBD1
CDR3: CASSPYQGAAEKLFF
DNA: TGTGCCAGCTCCCCGTATCAGGGGGCGGCGGAAAAACTGTTTTTT

J: TRBJ2-4
V: TRBV3-1/TRBV3-2
size: .
D: .
CDR3: CASSYLAAVAKNIQYF
DNA: TGTGCCAGCAGCTACTTAGCGGCAGTAGCCAAAAACATTCAGTACTTC

J: TRBJ2-6
V: TRBV18
size: once
D: TRBD1
CDR3: CASSPSTGGLSGANVLTF
DNA: TGTGCCAGCTCACCATCGACAGGGGGCCTCTCTGGGGCCAACGTCCTGACTTTC

J: TRBJ1-1
V: TRBV18
size: once
D: TRBD1
CDR3: CASSLGQVGTEAFF
DNA: TGTGCCAGCTCACTTGGACAGGTAGGAACTGAAGCTTTCTTT

J: TRBJ1-1
V: TRBV6-4
size: .
D: .
CDR3: CASSDSGEGAEAFF
DNA: TGTGCCAGCAGTGACTCAGGGGAAGGGGCTGAAGCTTTCTTT

J: TRBJ1-3
V: TRBV5-1
size: .
D: .
CDR3: CASSPGTTSGNTIYF
DNA: TGCGCCAGCAGCCCGGGGACAACCTCTGGAAACACCATATATTTT

J: TRBJ1-3
V: TRBV18
size: once
D: .
CDR3: CASSPAQLQGSGNTIYF
DNA: TGTGCCAGCTCACCAGCCCAACTACAGGGCTCTGGAAACACCATATATTTT

J: TRBJ1-6
V: TRBV12-3/TRBV12-4
size: .
D: .
CDR3: CASSLSGHSPLHF
DNA: TGTGCCAGCAGTTTGAGCGGGCATTCACCCCTCCACTTT

J: TRBJ2-7
V: TRBV5-1
size: .
D: .
CDR3: CASSLFSTGNEQYF
DNA: TGCGCCAGCAGCTTGTTTTCTACAGGGAACGAGCAGTACTTC

J: TRBJ2-1
V: TRBV28
size: .
D: .
CDR3: CASWSRTAIYNEQFF
DNA: TGTGCCAGCTGGAGCCGGACAGCGATCTACAATGAGCAGTTCTTC

J: TRBJ2-3
V: TRBV6-2/TRBV6-3
size: .
D: .
CDR3: CASSYMGRTDTQYF
DNA: TGTGCCAGCAGTTACATGGGGCGCACAGATACGCAGTATTTT

J: TRBJ2-1
V: TRBV9
size: .
D: .
CDR3: CASSVDRASNEQFF
DNA: TGTGCCAGCAGCGTAGACAGGGCCAGCAATGAGCAGTTCTTC

J: TRBJ1-3
V: TRBV3-1/TRBV3-2
size: .
D: .
CDR3: CASSQELLEAGNTIYF
DNA: TGTGCCAGCAGCCAAGAATTGCTGGAGGCGGGAAACACCATATATTTT

J: TRBJ2-7
V: TRBV7-2
size: .
D: .
CDR3: CASTETSFYEQYF
DNA: TGTGCCAGCACCGAAACTAGCTTCTACGAGCAGTACTTC

J: TRBJ2-7
V: TRBV6-5
size: .
D: TRBD1
CDR3: CASSYLTGSHEQYF
DNA: TGTGCCAGCAGTTACTTGACAGGGTCCCACGAGCAGTACTTC

J: TRBJ1-2
V: TRBV19
size: few
D: TRBD1
CDR3: CASSIRTGAAYGYTF
DNA: TGTGCCAGTAGTATAAGGACAGGGGCGGCTTATGGCTACACCTTC

J: TRBJ1-5
V: TRBV11-2
size: .
D: .
CDR3: CASSLGLTRQPQHF
DNA: TGTGCCAGCAGCTTAGGCTTAACACGACAGCCCCAGCATTTT

J: TRBJ2-3
V: TRBV14
size: .
D: .
CDR3: CASSPYGGYTDTQYF
DNA: TGTGCCAGCAGCCCCTATGGAGGGTACACAGATACGCAGTATTTT

J: TRBJ2-2
V: TRBV6-4
size: .
D: .
CDR3: CASSARTGGELFF
DNA: TGTGCCAGCAGTGCCCGCACTGGTGGGGAGCTGTTTTTT

J: TRBJ1-2
V: TRBV6-5
size: .
D: .
CDR3: CASSSPQGKLYGYTF
DNA: TGTGCCAGCAGTTCCCCGCAGGGAAAGCTCTATGGCTACACCTTC

J: TRBJ2-6
V: TRBV19
size: .
D: .
CDR3: CASRSRGAGANVLTF
DNA: TGTGCCAGTAGAAGCAGGGGAGCCGGGGCCAACGTCCTGACTTTC

J: TRBJ2-2
V: TRBV3-1/TRBV3-2
size: few
D: .
CDR3: CASSSIAGELFF
DNA: TGTGCCAGCAGCTCTATAGCCGGGGAGCTGTTTTTT

J: TRBJ1-1
V: TRBV9
size: .
D: .
CDR3: CASSPREGVNTEAFF
DNA: TGTGCCAGCAGCCCCCGGGAGGGGGTGAACACTGAAGCTTTCTTT

J: TRBJ2-1
V: TRBV6-5
size: .
D: TRBD1
CDR3: CASSYPRDRLYNEQFF
DNA: TGTGCCAGCAGTTACCCCCGGGACAGGCTTTACAATGAGCAGTTCTTC

J: TRBJ2-5
V: TRBV20-1
size: .
D: .
CDR3: CSATQGETQYF
DNA: TGCAGTGCTACCCAGGGAGAGACCCAGTACTTC

J: TRBJ2-7
V: TRBV25-1
size: once
D: TRBD2
CDR3: CASSGLSGGGSYEQYF
DNA: TGTGCCAGCAGTGGGCTAAGCGGGGGGGGTTCCTACGAGCAGTACTTC

J: TRBJ1-6
V: TRBV19
size: .
D: .
CDR3: CASTPDQGTSPLHF
DNA: TGTGCCAGTACCCCAGACCAGGGTACTTCACCCCTCCACTTT

J: TRBJ1-1
V: TRBV5-8
size: .
D: .
CDR3: CASSHTSMNTEAFF
DNA: TGTGCCAGCAGCCACACCTCGATGAACACTGAAGCTTTCTTT

J: TRBJ2-7
V: TRBV11-1
size: .
D: TRBD2
CDR3: CASSLARTSGSTVQYF
DNA: TGTGCCAGCAGCTTAGCTCGGACTAGCGGGAGTACTGTGCAGTACTTC

J: TRBJ2-7
V: TRBV5-1
size: once
D: .
CDR3: CASSLVWGGYEQYF
DNA: TGCGCCAGCAGCTTGGTATGGGGCGGCTACGAGCAGTACTTC

J: TRBJ1-5
V: TRBV10-1
size: .
D: TRBD1
CDR3: CASSEPDRGRVEIQPQHF
DNA: TGCGCCAGCAGTGAGCCCGACAGGGGGCGCGTAGAGATTCAGCCCCAGCATTTT

J: TRBJ2-1
V: TRBV3-1/TRBV3-2
size: once
D: .
CDR3: CASSQDSNEQFF
DNA: TGTGCCAGCAGCCAGGACAGCAATGAGCAGTTCTTC

J: TRBJ2-7
V: TRBV5-4
size: .
D: TRBD2
CDR3: CASSLGLAGSYEQYF
DNA: TGTGCCAGCAGCTTGGGACTAGCGGGCTCCTACGAGCAGTACTTC

J: TRBJ2-5
V: TRBV7-9
size: few
D: .
CDR3: CASSFGGQETQYF
DNA: TGTGCCAGCAGCTTCGGGGGTCAAGAGACCCAGTACTTC

J: TRBJ1-5
V: TRBV6-2/TRBV6-3
size: few
D: .
CDR3: CASSYPTGLTRVIEPQHF
DNA: TGTGCCAGCAGTTACCCTACGGGACTGACGCGGGTCATAGAGCCCCAGCATTTT

J: TRBJ2-2
V: TRBV3-1/TRBV3-2
size: once
D: .
CDR3: CASSQDRTPNGELFF
DNA: TGTGCCAGCAGCCAAGACAGGACTCCTAACGGGGAGCTGTTTTTT

J: TRBJ2-1
V: TRBV7-8
size: .
D: .
CDR3: CASSLGGATYNEQFF
DNA: TGTGCCAGCAGCTTAGGAGGAGCGACCTACAATGAGCAGTTCTTC

J: TRBJ2-3
V: TRBV6-5
size: .
D: TRBD2
CDR3: CASSYSTSGNTDTQYF
DNA: TGTGCCAGCAGTTATTCGACTAGCGGGAACACAGATACGCAGTATTTT

J: TRBJ2-1
V: TRBV7-3
size: .
D: TRBD1
CDR3: CASSSQGAVREQFF
DNA: TGTGCCAGCAGCTCCCAGGGGGCGGTTCGGGAGCAGTTCTTC

J: TRBJ2-7
V: TRBV5-1
size: .
D: .
CDR3: CASSLGGLSDYEQYF
DNA: TGCGCCAGCAGCTTGGGAGGCCTCTCAGACTACGAGCAGTACTTC

J: TRBJ2-7
V: TRBV19
size: .
D: .
CDR3: CASMGTGNSYEQYF
DNA: TGTGCCAGTATGGGTACCGGGAACTCCTACGAGCAGTACTTC

J: TRBJ1-1
V: TRBV6-6
size: .
D: .
CDR3: CASSYSTPGTEAFF
DNA: TGTGCCAGCAGTTACTCGACTCCTGGCACTGAAGCTTTCTTT

J: TRBJ1-2
V: TRBV5-1
size: .
D: TRBD1
CDR3: CASNPGQGVGVYGYTF
DNA: TGCGCCAGCAACCCTGGACAGGGGGTTGGGGTTTATGGCTACACCTTC

J: TRBJ2-5
V: TRBV11-2
size: .
D: TRBD2
CDR3: CASSYGLAGLQETQYF
DNA: TGTGCCAGCAGTTATGGACTAGCGGGCCTCCAAGAGACCCAGTACTTC

J: TRBJ1-2
V: TRBV5-1
size: .
D: .
CDR3: CASRQQGLDYGYTF
DNA: TGCGCCAGCAGGCAACAGGGACTAGACTATGGCTACACCTTC

J: TRBJ1-1
V: TRBV7-2
size: .
D: .
CDR3: CASSNVGGQGTEAFF
DNA: TGTGCCAGCAGCAACGTGGGGGGGCAGGGGACTGAAGCTTTCTTT

J: TRBJ2-7
V: TRBV4-1
size: few
D: TRBD1
CDR3: CASSPTRDSGYEQYF
DNA: TGCGCCAGCAGCCCGACCCGGGACAGTGGCTACGAGCAGTACTTC

J: TRBJ1-1
V: TRBV6-5
size: .
D: .
CDR3: CASSYGGVLNTEAFF
DNA: TGTGCCAGCAGTTACGGTGGAGTCTTGAACACTGAAGCTTTCTTT